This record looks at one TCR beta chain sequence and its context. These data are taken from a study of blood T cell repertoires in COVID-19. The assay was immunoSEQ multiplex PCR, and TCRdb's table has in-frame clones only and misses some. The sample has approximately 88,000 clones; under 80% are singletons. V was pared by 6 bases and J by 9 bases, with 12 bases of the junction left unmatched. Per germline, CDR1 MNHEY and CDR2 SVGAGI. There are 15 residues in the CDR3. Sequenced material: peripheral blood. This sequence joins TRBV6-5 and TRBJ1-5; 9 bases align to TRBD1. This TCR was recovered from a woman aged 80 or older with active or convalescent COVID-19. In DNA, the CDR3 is TGTGCCAGCAGGGACAGGGGCTTTGGAATCAGGCCCCAGCATTTT. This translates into CASRDRGFGIRPQHF.